This T cell receptor beta chain was identified during a study of shared clonotypes between healthy human individuals. The method was immunoSEQ multiplex PCR; TCRdb's version includes in-frame clones alone and lacks a portion of them. The table shows 550,000 to 750,000 clones, with about 91% occurring only once. It was CD45RO-negative cells, positively selected for CCR7, that made up naive CD8 cells, with terminally differentiated effector memory CD45RA+ cells excluded. This TCR derives from a man aged 30 to 39 in good health. Specimen: naive CD8+ T cells sorted from blood.

The CDR3 loop reads CASRQTSGSSYEQYF. CDR3 coding DNA: TGTGCCAGCAGACAAACTAGCGGGAGCTCCTACGAGCAGTACTTC. The J gene is TRBJ2-7, the V gene TRBV28, with 11 nucleotides matching TRBD2. CDR3 length: 15 residues. V dropped 6 bases and J dropped 0; count of bases not matched to a gene: 4. Looked up from germline, CDR1 is MDHEN and CDR2 is SYDVKM.